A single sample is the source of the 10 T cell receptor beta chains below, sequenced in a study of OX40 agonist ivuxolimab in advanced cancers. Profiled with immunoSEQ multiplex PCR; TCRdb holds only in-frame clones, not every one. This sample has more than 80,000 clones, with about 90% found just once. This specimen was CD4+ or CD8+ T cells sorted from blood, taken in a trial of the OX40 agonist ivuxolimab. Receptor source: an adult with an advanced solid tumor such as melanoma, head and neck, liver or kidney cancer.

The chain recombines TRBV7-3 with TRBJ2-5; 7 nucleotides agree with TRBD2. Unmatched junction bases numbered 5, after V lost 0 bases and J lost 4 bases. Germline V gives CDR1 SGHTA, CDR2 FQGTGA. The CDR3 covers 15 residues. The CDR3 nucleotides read TGTGCCAGCAGCTTAACGGTCGGGGAGGGAGAGACCCAGTACTTC. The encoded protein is CASSLTVGEGETQYF.

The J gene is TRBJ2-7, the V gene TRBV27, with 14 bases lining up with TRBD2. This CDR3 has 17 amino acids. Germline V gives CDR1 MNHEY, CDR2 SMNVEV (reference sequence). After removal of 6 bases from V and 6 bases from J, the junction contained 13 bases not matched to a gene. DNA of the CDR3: TGTGCCAGCAGGGGACAGGGAGGACTAGCGGGAGGAGGCGAGCAGTACTTC. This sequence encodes CASRGQGGLAGGGEQYF.

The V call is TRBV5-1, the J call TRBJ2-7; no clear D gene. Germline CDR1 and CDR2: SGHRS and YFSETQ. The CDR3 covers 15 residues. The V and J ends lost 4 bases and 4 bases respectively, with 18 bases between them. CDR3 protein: CASSIDTSARYEQYF. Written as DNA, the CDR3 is TGCGCCAGCAGCATTGACACTTCAGCCCGTTACGAGCAGTACTTC.

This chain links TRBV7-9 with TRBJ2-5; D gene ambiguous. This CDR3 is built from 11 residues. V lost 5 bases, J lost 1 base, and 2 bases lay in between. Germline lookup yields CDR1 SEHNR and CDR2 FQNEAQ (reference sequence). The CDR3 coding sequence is TGTGCCAGCAGCCGCCAAGAGACCCAGTACTTC. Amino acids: CASSRQETQYF.

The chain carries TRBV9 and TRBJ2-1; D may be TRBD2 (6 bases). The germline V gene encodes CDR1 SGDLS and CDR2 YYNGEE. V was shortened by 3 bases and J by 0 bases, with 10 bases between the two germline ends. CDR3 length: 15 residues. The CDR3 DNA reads TGTGCCAGCAGCGCAGGGACTTTCTCCTACAATGAGCAGTTCTTC. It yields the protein CASSAGTFSYNEQFF.

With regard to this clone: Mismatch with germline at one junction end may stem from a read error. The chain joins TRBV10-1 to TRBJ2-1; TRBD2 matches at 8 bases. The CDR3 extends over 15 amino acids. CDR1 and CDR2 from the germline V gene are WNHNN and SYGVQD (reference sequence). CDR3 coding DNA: TGCGCCACCAGTGGGGACGGGAGGGCCTACAATGAGCAGTTCTTC. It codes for CATSGDGRAYNEQFF.

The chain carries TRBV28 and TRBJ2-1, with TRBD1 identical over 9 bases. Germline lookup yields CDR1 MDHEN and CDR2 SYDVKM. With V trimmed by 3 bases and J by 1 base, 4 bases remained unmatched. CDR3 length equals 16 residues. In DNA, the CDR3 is TGTGCCAGCAGTTTCACAGGGGGCGGGTCCTACAATGAGCAGTTCTTC. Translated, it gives CASSFTGGGSYNEQFF.

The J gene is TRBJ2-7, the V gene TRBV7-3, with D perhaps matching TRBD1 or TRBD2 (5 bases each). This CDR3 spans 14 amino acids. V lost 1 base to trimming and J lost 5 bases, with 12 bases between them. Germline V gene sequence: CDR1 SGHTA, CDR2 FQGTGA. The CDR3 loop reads CASSLKTGPHEQYF. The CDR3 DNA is TGTGCCAGCAGCTTAAAGACGGGACCCCACGAGCAGTACTTC.

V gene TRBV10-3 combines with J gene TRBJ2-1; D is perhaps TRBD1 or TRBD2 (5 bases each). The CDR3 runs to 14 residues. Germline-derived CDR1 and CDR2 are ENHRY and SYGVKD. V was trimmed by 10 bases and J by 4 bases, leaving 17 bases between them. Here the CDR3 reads CATRWDLKYNEQFF. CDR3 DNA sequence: TGTGCCACCCGCTGGGACCTTAAGTACAATGAGCAGTTCTTC.

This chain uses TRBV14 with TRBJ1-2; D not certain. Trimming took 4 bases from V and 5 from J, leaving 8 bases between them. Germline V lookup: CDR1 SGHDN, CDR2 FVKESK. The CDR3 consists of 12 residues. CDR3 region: CASSPGLYGYTF. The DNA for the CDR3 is TGTGCCAGCAGCCCCGGGCTTTATGGCTACACCTTC.